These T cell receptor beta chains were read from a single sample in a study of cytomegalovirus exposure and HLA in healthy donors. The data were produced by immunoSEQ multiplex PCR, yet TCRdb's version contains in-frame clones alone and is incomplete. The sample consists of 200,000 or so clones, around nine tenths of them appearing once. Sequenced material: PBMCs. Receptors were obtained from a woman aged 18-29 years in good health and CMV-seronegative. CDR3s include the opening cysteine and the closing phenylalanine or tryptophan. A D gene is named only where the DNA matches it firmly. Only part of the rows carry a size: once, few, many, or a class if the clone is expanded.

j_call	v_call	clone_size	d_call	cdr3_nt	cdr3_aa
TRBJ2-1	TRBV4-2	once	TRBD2	TGTGCCAGCAGCCAAGACCAGGGACTAGAGAATGAGCAGTTCTTC	CASSQDQGLENEQFF
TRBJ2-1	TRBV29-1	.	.	TGCATCGGGAGCTCCTACAATGAGCAGTTCTTC	CIGSSYNEQFF
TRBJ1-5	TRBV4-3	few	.	TGCGCCAGCAGCCAAGAGAGAGTGTATAGCAATCAGCCCCAGCATTTT	CASSQERVYSNQPQHF
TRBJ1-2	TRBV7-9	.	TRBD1	TGTGCCAGCAGCTCCGGGACAGGGCATTATGGCTACACCTTC	CASSSGTGHYGYTF
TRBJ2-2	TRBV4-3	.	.	TGCGCCAGCAGCCATTACCGGGACACCAGAAACACCGGGGAGCTGTTTTTT	CASSHYRDTRNTGELFF
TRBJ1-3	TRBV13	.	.	TGTGCCAGCAGCTTAGGGGCGGGACTAAGCTCTGGAAACACCATATATTTT	CASSLGAGLSSGNTIYF
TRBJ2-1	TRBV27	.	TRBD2	TGTGCCAGCAGTTTGTCGGGACTAGGTGCCAATGAGCAGTTCTTC	CASSLSGLGANEQFF
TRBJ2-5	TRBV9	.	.	TGTGCCAGCAACAGGGAGAAAGAGACCCAGTACTTC	CASNREKETQYF
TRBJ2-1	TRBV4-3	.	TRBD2	TGCGCCAGCAGCCAAGATAGGCTAGCGGGAGCCAGTGAGCAGTTCTTC	CASSQDRLAGASEQFF
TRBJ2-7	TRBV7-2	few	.	TGTGCCAGCAGCTTCCAAGGAGGGCCCTACGAGCAGTACTTC	CASSFQGGPYEQYF
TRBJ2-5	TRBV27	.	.	TGTGCCAGCGCATATCAGGGCCTGGGGGAGACCCAGTACTTC	CASAYQGLGETQYF
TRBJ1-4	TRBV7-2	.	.	TGTGCCAGCAGCTCTGACAGGTTAAATGAAAAACTGTTTTTT	CASSSDRLNEKLFF
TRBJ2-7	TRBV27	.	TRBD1	TGTGCCAGCAGTTTAACCGGGACAGGGCTCTACGAGCAGTACTTC	CASSLTGTGLYEQYF
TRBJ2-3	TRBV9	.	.	TGTGCCAGCAGCGTAGCGGGGAGTACCTCAGATACGCAGTATTTT	CASSVAGSTSDTQYF
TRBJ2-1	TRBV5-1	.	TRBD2	TGCGCCAGCAGCTTTACTAGCGGGAGGGCCTACAATGAGCAGTTCTTC	CASSFTSGRAYNEQFF
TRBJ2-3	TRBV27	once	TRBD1	TGTGCCAGCAGTCGAACCTTTTCCGGGACAGCCACAGATACGCAGTATTTT	CASSRTFSGTATDTQYF
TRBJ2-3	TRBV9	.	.	TGTGCCAGCAGCACAAGGACAGAAGAAGATACGCAGTATTTT	CASSTRTEEDTQYF
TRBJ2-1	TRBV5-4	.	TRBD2	TGTGCCAGCAGCGCGGCCTTGGGCGGGAGTTTTGATGAGCAGTTCTTC	CASSAALGGSFDEQFF
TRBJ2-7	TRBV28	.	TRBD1	TGTGCCAGTGGGACAGGGCCTATCTACGAGCAGTACTTC	CASGTGPIYEQYF
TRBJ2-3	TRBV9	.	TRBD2	TGTGCCAGCAGCCAAGGACTAGCGGGCCTCACAGATACGCAGTATTTT	CASSQGLAGLTDTQYF
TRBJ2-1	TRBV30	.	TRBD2	TGTGCCTGGGGACCTAGCGGGAGGGCTTACAATGAGCAGTTCTTC	CAWGPSGRAYNEQFF
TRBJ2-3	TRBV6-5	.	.	TGTGCCAGCAATGGACAGAAAGACACAGATACGCAGTATTTT	CASNGQKDTDTQYF
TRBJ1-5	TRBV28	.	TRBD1	TGTGCCAGCAGGCCGACAGGGGATCAGCCCCAGCATTTT	CASRPTGDQPQHF
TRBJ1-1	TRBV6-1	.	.	TGTGCCAGCAGAAACTGGGACATGAACACTGAAGCTTTCTTT	CASRNWDMNTEAFF
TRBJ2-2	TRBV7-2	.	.	TGTGCCAGCAGCGCTGAGCGTCTGAACACCGGGGAGCTGTTTTTT	CASSAERLNTGELFF
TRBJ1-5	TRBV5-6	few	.	TGTGCCAGCAGCTTGGCCGGGGGATCCAATCAGCCCCAGCATTTT	CASSLAGGSNQPQHF
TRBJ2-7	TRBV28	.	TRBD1	TGTGCCAGCAGTTTCGACAGGGTGCAGTACTTC	CASSFDRVQYF
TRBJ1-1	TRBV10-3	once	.	TGTGCCATCAGTGACTCCAGTATATACACTGAAGCTTTCTTT	CAISDSSIYTEAFF
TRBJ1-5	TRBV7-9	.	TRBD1	TGTGCCAGCAGCTTCTGGGACAGATATCAGCCCCAGCATTTT	CASSFWDRYQPQHF
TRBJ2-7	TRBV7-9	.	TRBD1	TGTGCCAGCAGTCCCGGGACAGGACCCTACGAGCAGTACTTC	CASSPGTGPYEQYF
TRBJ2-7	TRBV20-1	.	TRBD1	TGCAGTGCTAGAGGACCCGGGACAGTTTACTTC	CSARGPGTVYF
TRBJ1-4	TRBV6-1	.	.	TGTGCCAGCAGTGAAGTAGTGACCGGGGGGACGAAACTGTTTTTT	CASSEVVTGGTKLFF
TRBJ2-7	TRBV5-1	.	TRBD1	TGCGCCAGCAGCCCGGACAGGGCGGCGGACGAGCAGTACTTC	CASSPDRAADEQYF
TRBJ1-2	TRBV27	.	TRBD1	TGTGCCAGCAGGATGACAGGGGGCTATGGCTACACCTTC	CASRMTGGYGYTF
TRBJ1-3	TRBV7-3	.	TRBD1	TGTGCCAGCAGTCGAGAACCTCCCGGGACAGGGATTGGAAACACCATATATTTT	CASSREPPGTGIGNTIYF
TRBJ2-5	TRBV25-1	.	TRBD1	TGTGCCAGCAGTCTTACAGGGGGGTTCCAAGAGACCCAGTACTTC	CASSLTGGFQETQYF
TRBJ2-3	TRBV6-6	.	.	TGTGCCAGCGGAAACCCGCCGGGAACACTCACAGATACGCAGTATTTT	CASGNPPGTLTDTQYF
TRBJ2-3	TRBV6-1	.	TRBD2	TGTGCCAGCAGTATGGCGGGGGGTTCAGATACGCAGTATTTT	CASSMAGGSDTQYF
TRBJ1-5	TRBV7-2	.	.	TGTGCCAGCAGCTTTTCAACAGGGTCAAAGCCCCAGCATTTT	CASSFSTGSKPQHF
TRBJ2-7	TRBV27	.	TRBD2	TGTGCCAGCAGCTTATCGGGGGGATTGTACTACGAGCAGTACTTC	CASSLSGGLYYEQYF
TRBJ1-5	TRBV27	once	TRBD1	TGTGCCAGCAGGGAGGGACAGGGGAGCAATCAGCCCCAGCATTTT	CASREGQGSNQPQHF
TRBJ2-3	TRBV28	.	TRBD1	TGTGCCTTCGGGACAGGGGGTTCCACAGATACGCAGTATTTT	CAFGTGGSTDTQYF
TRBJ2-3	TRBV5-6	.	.	TGTGCCAGCAGCCATCGGACAGAGCGGACAGATACGCAGTATTTT	CASSHRTERTDTQYF
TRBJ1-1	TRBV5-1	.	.	TGCGCCAGCAGCCCCTCGCCAGGGGAGAACACTGAAGCTTTCTTT	CASSPSPGENTEAFF
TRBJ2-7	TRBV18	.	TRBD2	TGTGCCAGCTCACCAGGGACTAGCGGGGAAAAGCCCTACGAGCAGTACTTC	CASSPGTSGEKPYEQYF
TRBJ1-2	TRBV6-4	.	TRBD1	TGTGCCAGCAGTGACTCTGCGACAGGGGGTTCCTTCTATGGCTACACCTTC	CASSDSATGGSFYGYTF
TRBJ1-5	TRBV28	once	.	TGTGCCAGCAGTCAAACAGGAGACCATCAGCCCCAGCATTTT	CASSQTGDHQPQHF
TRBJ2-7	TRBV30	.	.	TGTGCCTGGAGTACACCTTACGAGCAGTACTTC	CAWSTPYEQYF
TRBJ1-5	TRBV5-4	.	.	TGTGCCAGCAGCTTGCCAGGTAGCAATCAGCCCCAGCATTTT	CASSLPGSNQPQHF
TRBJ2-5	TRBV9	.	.	TGTGCCAGCAGCGCCGGACTAATGGAGGAGACCCAGTACTTC	CASSAGLMEETQYF
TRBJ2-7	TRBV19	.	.	TGTGCCAGTAGTATCTCCGGGGCCTACGAGCAGTACTTC	CASSISGAYEQYF
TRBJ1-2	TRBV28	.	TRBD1	TGTGCCAGCAGCTCCGGGACAGGAGTTTATGGCTACACCTTC	CASSSGTGVYGYTF
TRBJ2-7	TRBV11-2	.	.	TGTGCCAGCAGCTTTTCGGAGCGGGTGGGCGAGCAGTACTTC	CASSFSERVGEQYF
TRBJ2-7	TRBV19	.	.	TGTGCCACCGGCGGGGGCCTGAGCTCCTACGAGCAGTACTTC	CATGGGLSSYEQYF
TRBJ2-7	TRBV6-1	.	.	TGTGCCAGCAGTGAACCCAAAGAGTCCTTGGAGGGCTGGCTTTATTACGAGCAGTACTTC	CASSEPKESLEGWLYYEQYF
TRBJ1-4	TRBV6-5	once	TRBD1	TGTGCCAGCAGTTACACCCACAGGGGGACTAATGAAAAACTGTTTTTT	CASSYTHRGTNEKLFF
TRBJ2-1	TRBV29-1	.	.	TGCAGCGTTGTAATGTACAATGAGCAGTTCTTC	CSVVMYNEQFF
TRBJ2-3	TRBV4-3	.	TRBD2	TGCGCCAGCAGCCAGAGCATAGCGGGAGACCCAGATACGCAGTATTTT	CASSQSIAGDPDTQYF